Listed here are 25 T cell receptor beta chains from one sample, sequenced in a study of blood T cell repertoires in COVID-19. Repertoires were generated with immunoSEQ multiplex PCR, while TCRdb's copy carries only in-frame clones and drops some. The sample includes around 300,000 clones, roughly 89% of them seen just once. Source material: PBMCs or T cells enriched from blood (not recorded which). The receptor set was obtained from a woman in her sixties or seventies who had recovered from COVID-19.

The V gene is TRBV5-1, the J gene TRBJ1-1; no firm D call. The CDR3 length is 13 residues. V lost 0 bases, J lost 5 bases, and 8 bases lay in between. CDR1 and CDR2 from the germline V gene are SGHRS and YFSETQ. CDR3 loop: CASSLVPGTEAFF. The DNA for the CDR3 is TGCGCCAGCAGCTTGGTTCCCGGGACTGAAGCTTTCTTT.

The genes are TRBV11-3 and TRBJ2-7; 12 bases match TRBD2. Germline V CDR1 and CDR2: SGHNT, YENEEA. The trim removed 4 bases at V and 3 bases at J, leaving 7 bases unmatched. The length of the CDR3 is 16 residues. The CDR3 DNA follows: TGTGCCAGCAGCTGGGGACTAGCGGGCCCAGGCTACGAGCAGTACTTC. Its translation: CASSWGLAGPGYEQYF.

The rearrangement uses TRBV10-1 and TRBJ1-1; TRBD1 matches 8 bases. V was clipped by 2 bases and J by 7 bases; unmatched bases: 3. Germline assignment: CDR1 WNHNN and CDR2 SYGVQD (reference sequence). The CDR3 has 13 residues. The CDR3 DNA sequence: TGCGCCAGCAGTGAGAGACAGGGGTTTGAAGCTTTCTTT. Its protein is CASSERQGFEAFF.

The chain is built from TRBV29-1 and TRBJ1-5, with a possible D match to TRBD1 (6 bases). This CDR3 is 14 amino acids long. Trimming shortened V by 6 bases and J by 7 bases, and 19 bases separated the two germline ends. Germline values: CDR1 SQVTM, CDR2 ANQGSEA. In DNA, the CDR3 is TGCAGCGTAAGTTCAGGGGATTCATGGCAGCCCCAGCATTTT. Translated: CSVSSGDSWQPQHF. The variable domain in full, with the rest retrieved from reference TRBV29-1 and TRBJ1-5, is SAVISQKPSRDICQRGTSLTIQCQVDSQVTMMFWYRQQPGQSLTLIATANQGSEATYESGFVIDKFPISRPNLTFSTLTVSNMSPEDSSIYLCSVSSGDSWQPQHFGDGTRLSIL.

This sequence joins TRBV7-9 and TRBJ1-5; D is unresolved. Trimming took off 1 base at V and 6 bases at J, with 7 bases between the two ends. Germline V lookup: CDR1 SEHNR, CDR2 FQNEAQ (reference sequence). The CDR3 covers 13 residues. The CDR3, as DNA: TGTGCCAGCAGCTTAGGGGCTGGTCAGCCCCAGCATTTT. Its translation: CASSLGAGQPQHF. The whole variable domain, remainder taken from reference TRBV7-9 and TRBJ1-5, is DTGVSQNPRHKITKRGQNVTFRCDPISEHNRLYWYRQTLGQGPEFLTYFQNEAQLEKSRLLSDRFSAERPKGSFSTLEIQRTEQGDSAMYLCASSLGAGQPQHFGDGTRLSIL.

The rearrangement links TRBV27 to TRBJ2-1; D is unclear. The CDR3 covers 14 residues. CDR1 and CDR2 (germline): MNHEY, SMNVEV (reference sequence). With 7 bases removed from V and 5 bases from J, the gap between germline ends came to 15 bases. The chain's CDR3 is CASNELGENNEQFF. CDR3 DNA: TGTGCCAGCAACGAGTTAGGAGAAAACAATGAGCAGTTCTTC.

This sequence joins TRBV7-9 and TRBJ2-2, with 9 bases identical to TRBD2. Germline V lookup: CDR1 SEHNR, CDR2 FQNEAQ (reference sequence). This CDR3 spans 17 amino acids. V gave up 5 bases and J gave up 2 bases; unmatched junction bases: 9. The chain's CDR3 is CASSALTSGRNTGELFF. In DNA form, the CDR3 reads TGTGCCAGCAGCGCGCTTACTAGCGGGCGAAACACCGGGGAGCTGTTTTTT. Supplemented by reference TRBV7-9 and TRBJ2-2, the full variable domain reads DTGVSQNPRHKITKRGQNVTFRCDPISEHNRLYWYRQTLGQGPEFLTYFQNEAQLEKSRLLSDRFSAERPKGSFSTLEIQRTEQGDSAMYLCASSALTSGRNTGELFFGEGSRLTVL.

The chain recombines TRBV5-1 with TRBJ1-1; TRBD1 is a possible D gene (5 bases). Germline CDR1 is SGHRS and CDR2 is YFSETQ. The CDR3 is made up of 14 amino acids. The V and J ends lost 3 bases and 1 base respectively, with 10 bases between them. The CDR3 protein is CASSYLTGNTEAFF. In DNA, the CDR3 is TGCGCCAGCAGCTACCTCACAGGGAACACTGAAGCTTTCTTT.

This sequence joins TRBV6-5 and TRBJ1-3, with TRBD1 matching 7 bases. The V gene end was trimmed by 6 bases and the J gene end by 3 bases; junction bases not matched to a gene: 5. Germline CDR1 is MNHEY and CDR2 is SVGAGI. The CDR3 runs 14 residues. CDR3 DNA: TGTGCCAGCAGACCGACAGGGCATGGAAACACCATATATTTT. As protein: CASRPTGHGNTIYF.

This rearrangement joins TRBV27 to TRBJ1-1; tentatively, D is TRBD1 (6 bases). This CDR3 is 14 amino acids long. V was trimmed by 7 bases and J by 4 bases, leaving 16 bases between them. The germline CDR1 and CDR2 sequences are MNHEY and SMNVEV (reference sequence). The CDR3 DNA reads TGTGCCAGCACCCCGGGCGGGGGCTTCACTGAAGCTTTCTTT. Amino acid sequence: CASTPGGGFTEAFF.

This clone has more than one count but fewer than ten. Sequence at one end of the junction differs from germline and may be a read error. The rearrangement links TRBV2 to TRBJ2-1; 8 bases fit TRBD2. This CDR3 comprises 14 residues. Looked up from germline, CDR1 is SNHLY and CDR2 is FYNNEI. CDR3 region: CASREGLADNEQFF. In DNA, the CDR3 is TGTGCCAGCAGGGAAGGACTAGCTGACAATGAGCAGTTCTTC.

The genes are TRBV5-5 and TRBJ1-4, with 10 bases aligning to TRBD1. With V trimmed by 3 bases and J by 6 bases, 20 bases remained unmatched. The germline V gene encodes CDR1 SGHKS and CDR2 YYEKEE (reference sequence). The CDR3 totals 20 residues. This CDR3 is CASSSLMVVGTGESYEKLFF. CDR3 in DNA: TGTGCCAGCAGCTCATTGATGGTGGTAGGGACAGGGGAGAGTTATGAAAAACTGTTTTTT.

This clone appeared a single time. The V call is TRBV25-1, the J call TRBJ1-2, with 10 nucleotides matching TRBD1. Per the germline V gene, CDR1 is MGHDK and CDR2 is SYGVNS. V dropped 4 bases and J dropped 6; count of bases not matched to a gene: 8. The CDR3 length is 15 residues. The CDR3 protein is CASSGGQGVMDGYTF. The DNA of the CDR3 is TGTGCCAGCAGTGGAGGACAGGGGGTTATGGATGGCTACACCTTC.

V and J are TRBV11-2 and TRBJ1-4; 7 bases match TRBD1. This CDR3 is 14 amino acids long. Germline V CDR1 and CDR2: SGHAT, FQNNGV. Trimming at V came to 4 bases and at J to 3 bases, leaving 2 bases not matched to a gene. CDR3 DNA sequence: TGTGCCAGCAGCTCCGGGACAGCTAATGAAAAACTGTTTTTT. Encoded protein: CASSSGTANEKLFF. Full variable domain (missing parts from reference TRBV11-2 and TRBJ1-4): EAGVAQSPRYKIIEKRQSVAFWCNPISGHATLYWYQQILGQGPKLLIQFQNNGVVDDSQLPKDRFSAERLKGVDSTLKIQPAKLEDSAVYLCASSSGTANEKLFFGSGTQLSVL.

This chain connects TRBV27 to TRBJ2-3; 7 bases map to TRBD1. The trim removed 4 bases at V and 9 bases at J, leaving 13 bases unmatched. The CDR3 runs 15 residues. Germline V gene data show CDR1 as MNHEY and CDR2 as SMNVEV (reference sequence). CDR3 sequence: CASSYWDRRDGTQYF. The CDR3 nucleotides read TGTGCCAGCAGTTATTGGGACAGACGAGATGGGACGCAGTATTTT.

The V gene is TRBV19, the J gene TRBJ1-2; unclear D gene. Germline V gene data show CDR1 as LNHDA and CDR2 as SQIVND (reference sequence). There are 14 residues in the CDR3. V was trimmed by 3 bases and J by 9 bases, leaving 17 bases between them. This CDR3 reads CASSILRSQGSYTF. The CDR3 nucleotides are TGTGCCAGTAGTATCCTCAGGTCCCAAGGAAGCTACACCTTC.

The chain links TRBV5-1 to TRBJ1-2, with D tentatively TRBD1 (5 bases). V was trimmed by 4 bases and J by 4 bases, leaving 14 bases between them. Germline V gene sequence: CDR1 SGHRS, CDR2 YFSETQ. This CDR3 contains 14 residues. This chain's CDR3 is CASSVLDSSYGYTF. The DNA of the CDR3 is TGCGCCAGCAGCGTCTTAGACAGTTCCTATGGCTACACCTTC.

The chain recombines TRBV27 with TRBJ1-1, with D tentatively TRBD1 (5 bases). Trimming stripped 5 bases from V and 4 bases from J, with 14 bases between. CDR1 and CDR2 (germline): MNHEY, SMNVEV (reference sequence). The CDR3 has 14 amino acids. The CDR3 reads CASSGAGRSTEAFF. The CDR3 bases are TGTGCCAGCAGTGGGGCGGGGAGGAGCACTGAAGCTTTCTTT.

V gene TRBV6-5 combines with J gene TRBJ1-2, with D hard to call. Trimming stripped 5 bases from V and 8 bases from J, with 15 bases between. The length of the CDR3 is 13 residues. Germline V gives CDR1 MNHEY, CDR2 SVGAGI. This chain's CDR3 is CASSTDGGRGYTF. DNA of the CDR3: TGTGCCAGCAGTACGGACGGAGGCCGGGGCTACACCTTC.

Concerning this clone: At the DNA level, this CDR3 is encoded by other sequences in the same sample as well. The rearrangement joins TRBV3-1 (or the pseudogene TRBV3-2) to TRBJ2-1; 9 nucleotides agree with TRBD1. This CDR3 contains 15 residues. The V gene's germline CDR1 is LGHDT and CDR2 YNNKEL (reference sequence). The V gene end was trimmed by 3 bases and the J gene end by 1 base; junction bases not matched to a gene: 1. In DNA, the CDR3 is TGTGCCAGCAGCCAGACAGGGGGGTCCTACAATGAGCAGTTCTTC. This gives the protein CASSQTGGSYNEQFF.

This rearrangement joins TRBV18 to TRBJ1-1; tentatively, D is TRBD1 (6 bases). V lost 3 bases to trimming and J lost 6 bases, with 20 bases between them. CDR3 length: 16 amino acids. The germline CDR1 and CDR2 sequences are KGHSH and LQKENI. In DNA, the CDR3 is TGTGCCAGCTCACCGACGACAGGAATGTTGGTCCCTGAAGCTTTCTTT. Translated, it gives CASSPTTGMLVPEAFF.

The chain joins TRBV30 to TRBJ1-4; 9 bases fit TRBD1. CDR1 GTSNPN and CDR2 SVGIG come from the germline V gene (reference sequence). The CDR3 extends over 13 amino acids. V lost 5 bases and J lost 7; bases outside the gene matches: 5. The CDR3 sequence is CAWSQGAGEKLFF. The CDR3 nucleotides read TGTGCCTGGTCACAGGGGGCTGGTGAAAAACTGTTTTTT.

The chain joins TRBV4-1 to TRBJ1-1; D is possibly TRBD1 (5 bases). The CDR3 extends over 15 amino acids. V was clipped by 3 bases and J by 2 bases, with 13 bases between them. Germline assignment: CDR1 MGHRA and CDR2 YSYEKL. The CDR3 DNA sequence: TGCGCCAGCAGCCATGACGACAGCCGAAACACTGAAGCTTTCTTT. Its protein is CASSHDDSRNTEAFF.

This clone was observed a few times. The V and J genes are TRBV7-6 and TRBJ2-6, with D possibly TRBD1 on 6 matching bases. Germline loops: CDR1 SGHVS, CDR2 FNYEAQ. The V end was cut by 1 base, the J end by 3 bases, with 13 bases between. This CDR3 spans 17 amino acids. The CDR3 region has the DNA TGTGCCAGCAGCTTAGGGGGGCTCGAGGATGGGGCCAACGTCCTGACTTTC. Its translation is CASSLGGLEDGANVLTF. Looking up the rest from reference TRBV7-6 and TRBJ2-6 gives the full variable domain: GAGVSQSPRYKVTKRGQDVALRCDPISGHVSLYWYRQALGQGPEFLTYFNYEAQQDKSGLPNDRFSAERPEGSISTLTIQRTEQRDSAMYRCASSLGGLEDGANVLTFGAGSRLTVL.

The V and J genes are TRBV19 and TRBJ2-1; 8 bases agree with TRBD2. Germline V gene lookup returns CDR1 LNHDA and CDR2 SQIVND (reference sequence). The CDR3 length is 14 residues. Losses at the gene ends were 3 bases for V and 10 bases for J; bases not matched to a gene: 8. The CDR3 DNA reads TGTGCCAGTAGTATCCCAGCGGGAGAGGGGGAGCAGTTCTTC. Translated: CASSIPAGEGEQFF.